The clone carrying this T cell receptor (beta chain) was detected once. CDR1 and CDR2 from the germline V gene are PRHDT and FYEKMQ (reference sequence). The CDR3 spans 18 residues. Germline trimming cut 4 bases from V and 2 bases from J; bases unmatched to any gene: 12. This entry comes from a study of blood T cell repertoires in COVID-19. The wider study: Some COVID-19 samples were acute and others convalescent; all came from the United States, Italy and Spain. The analysed material was cDNA or gDNA that came from T cells, B-cell-depleted T cells, or PBMCs.

In the original workflow: From reference gene primer amplification, estimates of nucleated cell counts were derived. TCRdb keeps only in-frame clones here, not all; method: immunoSEQ multiplex PCR. The D gene and trimming were derived from the DNA, and the V and J assignments and clone size from that table. The repertoire holds approximately 200,000 clones, with 87% as singletons. This clonotype was sampled from a man aged 55 to 69 who had recovered from COVID-19. Sequencing was carried out using peripheral blood. The genes are TRBV13 and TRBJ2-2, with 8 bases aligning to TRBD2. The CDR3 is CASSSGGRAGGNTGELFF. CDR3 DNA sequence: TGTGCCAGCAGCTCTGGCGGACGCGCGGGAGGTAACACCGGGGAGCTGTTTTTT. Variable domain in full (rest from reference TRBV13 and TRBJ2-2): AAGVIQSPRHLIKEKRETATLKCYPIPRHDTVYWYQQGPGQDPQFLISFYEKMQSDKGSIPDRFSAQQFSDYHSELNMSSLELGDSALYFCASSSGGRAGGNTGELFFGEGSRLTVL.